A single sample gave rise to the 21 T cell receptor beta chains below, sequenced in a study of cytomegalovirus exposure and HLA in healthy donors. Clones were read by immunoSEQ multiplex PCR, and TCRdb kept only the in-frame ones, dropping some. The data show about 200,000 clones, with about three quarters seen just once and 1% to 1.5% held by the top ten. Material for sequencing was PBMCs. These receptors came from a woman in her 30s in good health and CMV-seronegative.

The rearrangement joins TRBV7-9 to TRBJ1-4, with 11 bases that match TRBD1. CDR3 length equals 14 residues. Trimming cost V 6 bases and J 7 bases; bases outside gene matches: 4. The germline V gene has CDR1 SEHNR and CDR2 FQNEAQ (reference sequence). The CDR3: CASRTGTGGEKLFF. In DNA form, the CDR3 reads TGTGCCAGCAGAACCGGGACAGGGGGTGAAAAACTGTTTTTT.

This chain uses TRBV6-1 with TRBJ2-7, with TRBD2 identical over 8 bases. The CDR3 runs 14 residues. The junction had 11 bases not matched to a gene; V was cut back by 10 bases and J by 3 bases. Germline lookup yields CDR1 MNHNS and CDR2 SASEGT. The CDR3 nucleotides read TGTGCCATAAGTTCAGCGGGGGAGGGCTACGAGCAGTACTTC. Translation: CAISSAGEGYEQYF.

The chain has TRBV18 and TRBJ2-4; 9 nucleotides line up with TRBD2. There are 15 residues in the CDR3. The junction had 4 bases not matched to a gene; V was cut back by 0 bases and J by 7 bases. CDR1 is KGHSH, CDR2 LQKENI, per germline. Here the CDR3 reads CASSPPGTSRNIQYF. DNA for the CDR3: TGTGCCAGCTCACCACCGGGGACTAGCAGGAACATTCAGTACTTC.

The chain joins TRBV5-1 to TRBJ2-7; 7 nucleotides match TRBD1. The junction had 6 bases not matched to a gene; V was cut back by 0 bases and J by 6 bases. This CDR3 region has 14 residues. CDR1 is SGHRS and CDR2 is YFSETQ in the germline V gene. The CDR3, as DNA: TGCGCCAGCAGCTTGGTTGACAGGGATGGCGAGCAGTACTTC. Its translation is CASSLVDRDGEQYF.

This clone was detected only a few times. The V call is TRBV4-1, the J call TRBJ1-5, with D possibly TRBD1 on 6 matching bases. CDR3 length: 15 amino acids. Trimming took 2 bases from V and 0 from J, leaving 8 bases between them. The germline V gene has CDR1 MGHRA and CDR2 YSYEKL. DNA of the CDR3: TGCGCCAGCAGCCAAAGGACAGTTAGCAATCAGCCCCAGCATTTT. Its translation: CASSQRTVSNQPQHF.

V gene TRBV6-5 combines with J gene TRBJ1-5; 7 nucleotides agree with TRBD1. V lost 3 bases to trimming and J lost 6 bases; unmatched junction nucleotides: 5. The CDR3 sequence is 14 residues long. The V gene's germline CDR1 is MNHEY and CDR2 SVGAGI. DNA of the CDR3: TGTGCCAGCAGTTATATAGGGGGCGGTCAGCCCCAGCATTTT. This translates into CASSYIGGGQPQHF.

This clone was observed once. The gene calls are TRBV2 and TRBJ2-7; 10 nucleotides align to TRBD2. Germline V lookup: CDR1 SNHLY, CDR2 FYNNEI. CDR3 size: 17 residues. Trimming cost V 5 bases and J 4 bases; bases outside gene matches: 14. The CDR3 protein is CASSRLAGPKGGYEQYF. The CDR3, as DNA: TGTGCCAGCAGTCGACTAGCGGGCCCTAAAGGGGGGTACGAGCAGTACTTC.

The sample holds a few counts of this clone. The V call is TRBV5-6, the J call TRBJ1-1; D is undetermined. V was clipped by 0 bases and J by 12 bases, with 15 bases between them. From germline, CDR1 is SGHDT and CDR2 YYEEEE. The CDR3 spans 13 residues. The CDR3 DNA is TGTGCCAGCAGCTTGGGATCGGAGGGAAGAACTTTCTTT. Its translation is CASSLGSEGRTFF.

The rearrangement uses TRBV18 and TRBJ1-1; D unclear. The V gene lost 3 bases and the J gene lost 1 base, with 12 bases spanning the gap. The length of the CDR3 is 15 residues. From germline, CDR1 is KGHSH and CDR2 LQKENI. The CDR3 nucleotides are TGTGCCAGCTCACCGAGGCAGCCGGCGAACACTGAAGCTTTCTTT. It translates to CASSPRQPANTEAFF. Combining the CDR3 with reference TRBV18 and TRBJ1-1 gives the whole variable domain NAGVMQNPRHLVRRRGQEARLRCSPMKGHSHVYWYRQLPEEGLKFMVYLQKENIIDESGMPKERFSAEFPKEGPSILRIQQVVRGDSAAYFCASSPRQPANTEAFFGQGTRLTVV.

The chain is built from TRBV4-2 and TRBJ1-3; D uncertain. CDR1 and CDR2 (germline): LGHNA, YNFKEQ. The CDR3 extends over 17 amino acids. The germline V and J ends were trimmed by 0 bases and 3 bases, with 15 bases remaining between them. CDR3 bases: TGTGCCAGCAGCCAAGAAGGTGCGGGTGTTAATGGAAACACCATATATTTT. Its translation is CASSQEGAGVNGNTIYF.

The rearrangement links TRBV10-3 to TRBJ1-2; D gene uncertain. The CDR3 loop spans 14 amino acids. Trimming took 3 bases from V and 3 from J, leaving 11 bases between them. Per the germline V gene, CDR1 is ENHRY and CDR2 is SYGVKD. CDR3 sequence reads: CAISDRSFYYGYTF. DNA of the CDR3: TGTGCCATCAGTGACCGTTCTTTCTACTATGGCTACACCTTC.

This chain links TRBV5-1 with TRBJ2-3; 7 nucleotides agree with TRBD1. Germline assignment: CDR1 SGHRS and CDR2 YFSETQ. Losses at the gene ends were 4 bases for V and 1 base for J; bases not matched to a gene: 9. This CDR3 spans 16 amino acids. CDR3 region: CASSPRVQGGTDTQYF. The CDR3 DNA reads as TGCGCCAGCAGCCCAAGGGTGCAGGGGGGCACAGATACGCAGTATTTT.

Comments on this clone: A junction end diverges from the germline sequence, so it may reflect a read error. CDR3 loop: CASSGDRAPFDF. DNA of the CDR3: TGTGCCAGCAGTGGGGACAGGGCACCGTTCGACTTC. The J gene is TRBJ2-5, the V gene TRBV25-1, with 9 bases identical to TRBD1. CDR3 length: 12 amino acids. Germline V gives CDR1 MGHDK, CDR2 SYGVNS.

The rearrangement uses TRBV7-2 and TRBJ1-5; no clear D gene. CDR1 and CDR2 (germline): SGHTA, FQGNSA. The CDR3 has 12 residues. V was cut by 5 bases and J by 5 bases, with 7 bases left in between. CDR3 in DNA: TGTGCCAGCAGCCGCCGGGATCAGCCCCAGCATTTT. Translation gives CASSRRDQPQHF.

This rearrangement joins TRBV2 to TRBJ2-2, with D perhaps TRBD2 (5 bases). This CDR3 is built from 13 residues. Trimming stripped 10 bases from V and 0 bases from J, with 9 bases between. CDR1 is SNHLY, CDR2 FYNNEI, per germline. The CDR3 nucleotides read TGTGCCACCGGGATTGCGAACACCGGGGAGCTGTTTTTT. Its translation: CATGIANTGELFF.

The V gene is TRBV28, the J gene TRBJ2-1; 9 bases line up with TRBD2. Germline assignment: CDR1 MDHEN and CDR2 SYDVKM. J lost 9 bases, V lost 2 bases, and 11 bases had no gene match. This CDR3 region has 16 residues. Here the CDR3 reads CASSLQGTSPSGEQFF. The CDR3 region has the DNA TGTGCCAGCAGTTTACAGGGGACTAGCCCCTCGGGTGAGCAGTTCTTC.

The chain recombines TRBV28 with TRBJ2-3, with a possible D match to TRBD2 (7 bases). Germline CDR1 and CDR2: MDHEN and SYDVKM. CDR3 length: 17 residues. V dropped 4 bases and J dropped 1 base, with 18 bases sitting between them. Here the CDR3 DNA reads TGTGCCAGCAGTTCCCCTTGGGGGGCGGGGGGCACAGATACGCAGTATTTT. Translating gives CASSSPWGAGGTDTQYF.

The J gene is TRBJ2-3, the V gene TRBV10-1; 8 bases fit TRBD2. Trimming at V came to 0 bases and at J to 1 base, leaving 3 bases not matched to a gene. The length of the CDR3 is 16 residues. Germline CDR1 and CDR2: WNHNN and SYGVQD (reference sequence). This CDR3 is CASSESTGGGTDTQYF. Written as DNA, the CDR3 is TGCGCCAGCAGTGAGTCGACGGGGGGGGGCACAGATACGCAGTATTTT.

This clone was picked up one time. The rearrangement links TRBV30 to TRBJ1-2; D not resolved. V lost 2 bases and J lost 7, with 8 bases in between. The CDR3 has 11 amino acids. CDR1 is GTSNPN, CDR2 SVGIG, per germline (reference sequence). The CDR3 reads CAWSRAGGYTF. CDR3 DNA sequence: TGTGCCTGGAGTCGGGCGGGTGGCTACACCTTC.

The rearrangement uses TRBV5-1 and TRBJ2-6; D ambiguous. Germline V gene sequence: CDR1 SGHRS, CDR2 YFSETQ. V lost 1 base, J lost 0 bases, and 5 bases lay in between. The CDR3 loop spans 15 amino acids. The CDR3, as DNA: TGCGCCAGCAGCTTGAGACTCTCTGGGGCCAACGTCCTGACTTTC. This codes for CASSLRLSGANVLTF.

Here the CDR3 DNA reads TGCGCCAGCAGCTTGGGCCCTAGCGGGGGGGCCAACGAGCAGTACTTC. This codes for CASSLGPSGGANEQYF. The J gene is TRBJ2-7, the V gene TRBV5-1; TRBD2 matches at 12 bases. Trimming cost V 0 bases and J 5 bases; bases outside gene matches: 6. The germline CDR1 and CDR2 sequences are SGHRS and YFSETQ. This CDR3 comprises 16 residues. The full variable domain, its missing parts supplied by reference TRBV5-1 and TRBJ2-7, is KAGVTQTPRYLIKTRGQQVTLSCSPISGHRSVSWYQQTPGQGLQFLFEYFSETQRNKGNFPGRFSGRQFSNSRSEMNVSTLELGDSALYLCASSLGPSGGANEQYFGPGTRLTVT.